Here is one T cell receptor (beta chain) with its context. The data are from a study of blood T cell repertoires in COVID-19. Study summary: T cells, B-cell-depleted T cells, or PBMCs provided the cDNA or gDNA that served as material.

The CDR3 is 14 residues long. V lost 0 bases and J 7 bases, leaving 13 bases between the germline ends. Looked up from germline, CDR1 is SGHAT and CDR2 is FQNNGV. Authors' methods: From reference gene primer amplification, estimates of nucleated cell counts were derived. The table came from immunoSEQ multiplex PCR; TCRdb's copy has only in-frame clones and leaves some out. Clone size and the V and J calls come from that table; the DNA yielded D and trimming. The data contain about 44,000 clones, roughly 87% of them singletons. The chain couples TRBV11-2 to TRBJ2-7; D is perhaps TRBD2 (6 bases). What was sequenced was peripheral blood. This receptor was obtained from a woman over 75 in a cohort sampled during active or convalescent COVID-19. The DNA for the CDR3 is TGTGCCAGCAGCTTAGAAACGGGGGAGGTGGAGCAGTACTTC. This translates into CASSLETGEVEQYF.